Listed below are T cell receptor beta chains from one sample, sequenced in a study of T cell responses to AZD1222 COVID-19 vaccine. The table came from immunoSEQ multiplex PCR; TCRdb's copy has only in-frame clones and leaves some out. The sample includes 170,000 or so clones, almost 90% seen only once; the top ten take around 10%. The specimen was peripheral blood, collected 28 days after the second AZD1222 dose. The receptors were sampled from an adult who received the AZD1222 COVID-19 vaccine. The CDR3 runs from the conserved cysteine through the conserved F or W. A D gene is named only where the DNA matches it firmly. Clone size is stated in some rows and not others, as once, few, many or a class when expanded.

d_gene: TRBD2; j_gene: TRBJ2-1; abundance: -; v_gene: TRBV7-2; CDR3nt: TGTGCCAGCAGCTTAGGTCCTAGCGGAAACAATGAGCAGTTCTTC; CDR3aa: CASSLGPSGNNEQFF
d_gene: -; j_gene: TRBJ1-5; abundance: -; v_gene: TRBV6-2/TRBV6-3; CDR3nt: TGTGCCAGCAGTTACTCGATCGGCAGGGTAGGGAATCAGCCCCAGCATTTT; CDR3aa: CASSYSIGRVGNQPQHF
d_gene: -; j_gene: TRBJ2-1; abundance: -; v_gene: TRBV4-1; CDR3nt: TGCGCCAGCAGATCCAGTGGTGAGCAGTTCTTC; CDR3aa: CASRSSGEQFF
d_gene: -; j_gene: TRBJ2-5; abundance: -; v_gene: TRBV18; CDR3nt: TGTGCCAGCTCACCTCTAGGGTCGCAAGAGACCCAGTACTTC; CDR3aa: CASSPLGSQETQYF
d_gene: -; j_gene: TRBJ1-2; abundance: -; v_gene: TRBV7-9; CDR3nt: TGTGCCAGCAGCTTAGAGGCAGGGTATGGCTACACCTTC; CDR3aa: CASSLEAGYGYTF
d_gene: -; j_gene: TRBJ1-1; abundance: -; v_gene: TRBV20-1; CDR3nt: TGCAGTGCTAGAGATCTTGCTGAAGCTTTCTTT; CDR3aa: CSARDLAEAFF
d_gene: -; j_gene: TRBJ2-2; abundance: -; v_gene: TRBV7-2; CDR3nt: TGTGCCCATGGGCCGTTCACCGGGGAGCTGTTTTTT; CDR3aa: CAHGPFTGELFF
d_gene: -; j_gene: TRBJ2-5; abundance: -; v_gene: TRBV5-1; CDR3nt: TGCGCCAGCAGCTTTGGGGGGTCGATTCAAGAGACCCAGTACTTC; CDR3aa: CASSFGGSIQETQYF
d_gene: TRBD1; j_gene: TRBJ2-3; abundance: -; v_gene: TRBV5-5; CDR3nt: TGTGCCAGCAGCTGGACCGGGACAGGGTCCCCAGATACGCAGTATTTT; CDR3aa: CASSWTGTGSPDTQYF
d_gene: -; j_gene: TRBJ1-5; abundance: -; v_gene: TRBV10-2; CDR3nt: TGCGCCAGCAGTGAGTGGTCTAATCAGCCCCAGCATTTT; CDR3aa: CASSEWSNQPQHF
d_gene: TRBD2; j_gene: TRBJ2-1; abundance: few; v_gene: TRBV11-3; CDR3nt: TGTGCCAGCAGCTCTGTCGTTGGTGGGGGGGCCTACAATGAGCAGTTCTTC; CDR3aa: CASSSVVGGGAYNEQFF
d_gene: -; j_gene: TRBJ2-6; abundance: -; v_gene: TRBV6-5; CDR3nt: TGTGCCAGCAGTCCCCAGAGATCTGGGGCCAACGTCCTGACTTTC; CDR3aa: CASSPQRSGANVLTF
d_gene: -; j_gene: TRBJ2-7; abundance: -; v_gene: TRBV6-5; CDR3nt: TGTGCCAGCAGTTACTTCCCCGACAGCTCCTACGAGCAGTACTTC; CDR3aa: CASSYFPDSSYEQYF
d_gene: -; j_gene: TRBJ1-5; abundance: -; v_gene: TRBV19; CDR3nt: TGTGCCAGTAGTATGGAGCCAAATCAGGGGTCCCAGCATTTT; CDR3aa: CASSMEPNQGSQHF
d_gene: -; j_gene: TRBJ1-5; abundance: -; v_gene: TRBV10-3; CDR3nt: TGTGCCATCAGTGAGGGGGAAAATCAGCCCCAGCATTTT; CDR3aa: CAISEGENQPQHF
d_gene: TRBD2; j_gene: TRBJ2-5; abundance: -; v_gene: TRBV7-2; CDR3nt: TGTGCCAGCAGCTTGGGGGGGACCTACCAAGAGACCCAGTACTTC; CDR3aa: CASSLGGTYQETQYF
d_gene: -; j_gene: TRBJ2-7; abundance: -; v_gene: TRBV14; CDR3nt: TGTGCCAGCAGCTCTCTGCAGGGCCCCTACGAGCAGTACTTC; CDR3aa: CASSSLQGPYEQYF
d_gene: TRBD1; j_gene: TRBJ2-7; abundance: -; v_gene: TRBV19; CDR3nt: TGTGCCAGTAGTCCGGGGACAGGGAGCTACGAGCAGTACTTC; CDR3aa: CASSPGTGSYEQYF
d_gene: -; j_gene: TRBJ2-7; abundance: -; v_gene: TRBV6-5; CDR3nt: TGTGCCAGCAGTACCCCTCAGGGGAGAGTCAGCGAGCAGTACTTC; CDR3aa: CASSTPQGRVSEQYF
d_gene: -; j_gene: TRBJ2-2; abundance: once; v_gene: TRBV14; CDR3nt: TGTGCCAGCAGCCAAGAGGTGGACAGTACGAACACCGGGGAGCTGTTTTTT; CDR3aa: CASSQEVDSTNTGELFF
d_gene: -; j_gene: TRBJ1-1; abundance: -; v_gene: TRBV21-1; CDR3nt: TGTGCCAGCAGCGACCGGGACAGACCCTGTGGGGACACTGAAGCTTTCTTT; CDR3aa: CASSDRDRPCGDTEAFF
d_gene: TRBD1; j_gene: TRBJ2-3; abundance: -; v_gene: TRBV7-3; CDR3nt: TGTGCCAGCAGCCCGGGAGACAGGGGAGGAGATACGCAGTATTTT; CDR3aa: CASSPGDRGGDTQYF
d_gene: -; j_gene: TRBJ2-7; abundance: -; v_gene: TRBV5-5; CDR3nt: TGTGCCAGCAGCTCTTATGCCACAGGGATCCGCGAGCAGTACTTC; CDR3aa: CASSSYATGIREQYF
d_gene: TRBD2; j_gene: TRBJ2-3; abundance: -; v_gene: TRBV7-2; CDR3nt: TGTGCCAGCAGCTTAGCAGGACTAGCGGGCCTAAGCACAGATACGCAGTATTTT; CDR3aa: CASSLAGLAGLSTDTQYF
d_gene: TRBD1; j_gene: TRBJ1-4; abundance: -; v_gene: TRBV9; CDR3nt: TGTGCCAGCAGCACCGGGACAGGGGGGGAAAAACTGTTTTTT; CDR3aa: CASSTGTGGEKLFF
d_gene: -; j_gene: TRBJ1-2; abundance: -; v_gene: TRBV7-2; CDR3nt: TGTGCCAGCAGCTTAGTGAGCGGGGACTATGGCTACACCTTC; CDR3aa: CASSLVSGDYGYTF
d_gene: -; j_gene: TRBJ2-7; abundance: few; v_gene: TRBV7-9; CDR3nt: TGTGCCAGCAGCTTCCCGGACGTCCTAATACAACCGAGCTCCTACGAGCAGTACTTC; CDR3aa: CASSFPDVLIQPSSYEQYF
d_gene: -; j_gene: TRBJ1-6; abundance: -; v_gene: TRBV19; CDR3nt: TGTGCCAGTAGTACCGAAACCTTTTCACCCCTCCACTTT; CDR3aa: CASSTETFSPLHF
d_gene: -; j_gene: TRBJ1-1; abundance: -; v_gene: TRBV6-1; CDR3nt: TGTGCCAGCAGTGAAATAATTGGGGTTTCGAACACTGAAGCTTTCTTT; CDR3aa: CASSEIIGVSNTEAFF
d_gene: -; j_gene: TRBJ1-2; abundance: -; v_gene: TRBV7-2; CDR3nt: TGTGCCAGCAGCTTTACGGAAGGTTACTATGGCTACACCTTC; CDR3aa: CASSFTEGYYGYTF
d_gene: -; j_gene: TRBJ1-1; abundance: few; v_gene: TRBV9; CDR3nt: TGTGCCAGCAGCCCCGGGGGTTCGGACACTGAAGCTTTCTTT; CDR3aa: CASSPGGSDTEAFF
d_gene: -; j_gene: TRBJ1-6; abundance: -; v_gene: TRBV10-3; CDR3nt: TGTGCCATCAGTTCGCGGGATTCACCCCTCCACTTT; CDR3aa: CAISSRDSPLHF